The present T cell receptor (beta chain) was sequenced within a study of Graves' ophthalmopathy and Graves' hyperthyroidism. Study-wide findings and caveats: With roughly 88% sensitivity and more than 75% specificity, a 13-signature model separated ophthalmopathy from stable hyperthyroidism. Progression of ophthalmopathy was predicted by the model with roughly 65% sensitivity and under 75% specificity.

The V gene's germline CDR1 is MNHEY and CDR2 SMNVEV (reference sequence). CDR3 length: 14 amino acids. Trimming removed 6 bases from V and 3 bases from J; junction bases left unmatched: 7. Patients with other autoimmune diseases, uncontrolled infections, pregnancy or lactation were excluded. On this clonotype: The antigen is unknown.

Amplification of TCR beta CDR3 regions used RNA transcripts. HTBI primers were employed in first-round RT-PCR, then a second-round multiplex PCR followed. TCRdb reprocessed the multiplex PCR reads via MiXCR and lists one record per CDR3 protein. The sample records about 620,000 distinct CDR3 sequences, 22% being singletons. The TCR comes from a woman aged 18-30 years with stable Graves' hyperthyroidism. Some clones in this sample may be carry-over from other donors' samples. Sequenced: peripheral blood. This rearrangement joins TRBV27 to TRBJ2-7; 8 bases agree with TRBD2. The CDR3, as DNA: TGTGCCAGCAGACGCAGCGGGGGTTACTACGAGCAGTACTTC. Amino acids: CASRRSGGYYEQYF.